A single T cell receptor (beta chain) is shown here with its context. Its antigen is unknown. Germline and genes: mouse. Coverage ceases 1 residue before the CDR3 finishes, and the germline J gene fills in the end. This record belongs to a study of tissue T cells after allogeneic stem cell transplantation. Broader study findings: This small cohort was clinically heterogeneous, and sampling depth was a limitation.

Sequencing of TCRbeta CDR3 at survey depth gave sequences and template counts. The repertoire was sequenced with immunoSEQ multiplex PCR; TCRdb's copy has only in-frame clones and lacks some. Here the sample spans approximately 5,000 clones, around 52% being singletons. Germline V CDR1 and CDR2: NNHNN, SYGAGS (reference sequence). The CDR3 consists of 13 residues. V was cut by 2 bases and J by 4 bases, with 9 bases left in between. Indicated time point: mouse harvest day 7 after allogeneic transplant. Tail vein injection delivered 10^7 T-cell-depleted bone marrow cells and 10^6 splenic CD5+ T cells. This mouse GVHD model was MHC-mismatched B6 to BALB/c, profiled day 7 or 14.

The chain uses TRBV13-2 and TRBJ1-1; D possibly corresponds to TRBD1 (5 bases). The clonotype comes from a female BALB/c mouse given C57BL/6 T cells with graft-versus-host disease after an allogeneic hematopoietic cell transplant. The specimen was gut tissue. The CDR3 bases that were read are TGTGCCAGCGGTGAGGGGGGTGGCACAGAAGTCTTC. Translation: CASGEGGGTEVF. The whole CDR3 region reads CASGEGGGTEVFF.